Below, 14 T cell receptor beta chains from the same sample are listed, as sequenced in a study of T cell responses to AZD1222 COVID-19 vaccine. Profiled with immunoSEQ multiplex PCR; TCRdb holds only in-frame clones, not every one. The sample has tens of thousands of clones, roughly 90% seen once; the top ten hold 9% to 13%. The material sequenced was peripheral blood, taken 28 days after the second AZD1222 dose. These receptors all come from an adult who received the AZD1222 COVID-19 vaccine.

The gene calls are TRBV5-1 and TRBJ2-7; D is possibly TRBD1 or TRBD2 (6 bases each). The CDR3 contains 14 residues. V shed 2 bases and J shed 5 bases, with 14 bases lying between them. CDR1 is SGHRS, CDR2 YFSETQ, per germline. CDR3 DNA: TGCGCCAGCAGCTTAACCCCGGGGGCCCACGAGCAGTACTTC. As protein: CASSLTPGAHEQYF.

This clone was recorded a few times. The CDR3 here is CASSLFLRGGELYEQYF. In DNA form, the CDR3 reads TGTGCCAGCAGTTTATTTTTAAGGGGGGGGGAACTCTACGAGCAGTACTTC. This chain links TRBV28 with TRBJ2-7; a possible D gene is TRBD2 (7 bases). The germline gives CDR1 MDHEN, CDR2 SYDVKM. The CDR3 contains 17 residues. V was cut by 1 base and J by 3 bases, with 19 bases left in between.

V usage is TRBV27 and J usage is TRBJ1-2; D call uncertain. Germline V gene data show CDR1 as MNHEY and CDR2 as SMNVEV (reference sequence). This CDR3 has 12 residues. With 6 bases removed from V and 6 bases from J, the gap between germline ends came to 11 bases. Written as DNA, the CDR3 is TGTGCCAGCAGCTCAGGAGGGAATGGCTACACCTTC. Protein product: CASSSGGNGYTF.

The chain couples TRBV2 to TRBJ2-1, with 10 positions matching TRBD2. V dropped 7 bases and J dropped 5; count of bases not matched to a gene: 5. The CDR3 contains 14 residues. CDR1 is SNHLY, CDR2 FYNNEI, per germline. The CDR3 region has the DNA TGTGCCAGCATCCTACTAGCGGGACACAATGAGCAGTTCTTC. As protein: CASILLAGHNEQFF.

This clone was found a few times. V is TRBV14 and J is TRBJ1-6; D remains ambiguous. The germline V gene has CDR1 SGHDN and CDR2 FVKESK. The CDR3 is 14 residues long. Trimming shortened V by 5 bases and J by 3 bases, and 8 bases separated the two germline ends. CDR3 DNA: TGTGCCAGCAGCGTCGAGGTCTATAATTCACCCCTCCACTTT. It specifies CASSVEVYNSPLHF.

This clone was recorded once. The chain is built from TRBV18 and TRBJ2-2, with 14 bases matching TRBD2. The CDR3 loop spans 17 amino acids. The germline CDR1 and CDR2 sequences are KGHSH and LQKENI. V shed 3 bases and J 5 bases; nucleotides not matched to a gene: 5. The CDR3 sequence: CASSPPGLAGVTGELFF. CDR3 nucleotide sequence: TGTGCCAGCTCACCCCCGGGACTAGCGGGGGTAACCGGGGAGCTGTTTTTT.

This chain joins TRBV3-1 (or the pseudogene TRBV3-2) and TRBJ1-1; TRBD1 is a possible D gene (5 bases). Germline CDR1 LGHDT, CDR2 YNNKEL (reference sequence). The CDR3 sequence is 15 residues long. V lost 3 bases and J 0 bases, leaving 11 bases between the germline ends. CDR3 coding DNA: TGTGCCAGCAGCCAGGCGGGACCGATGAACACTGAAGCTTTCTTT. This encodes CASSQAGPMNTEAFF.

The V gene is TRBV6-5, the J gene TRBJ2-5; 9 bases fit TRBD2. The V gene's germline CDR1 is MNHEY and CDR2 SVGAGI. The CDR3 covers 15 residues. V dropped 6 bases and J dropped 4; count of bases not matched to a gene: 9. The CDR3 loop reads CASSSPGLARETQYF. The CDR3 DNA is TGTGCCAGCAGCTCCCCGGGACTAGCAAGAGAGACCCAGTACTTC.

The rearrangement uses TRBV19 and TRBJ2-7; D gene unclear. Trimming shortened V by 3 bases and J by 3 bases, and 12 bases separated the two germline ends. The CDR3 consists of 14 residues. Germline V gives CDR1 LNHDA, CDR2 SQIVND (reference sequence). The CDR3 region is CASSIRTGYYEQYF. CDR3 coding DNA: TGTGCCAGTAGTATCCGGACGGGTTACTACGAGCAGTACTTC.

V and J are TRBV7-2 and TRBJ2-3, with 7 positions matching TRBD1. Germline CDR1 and CDR2: SGHTA and FQGNSA. V dropped 3 bases and J dropped 3; count of bases not matched to a gene: 9. The CDR3 is made up of 16 amino acids. CDR3 residues: CASSFLDTRGTDTQYF. CDR3 coding DNA: TGTGCCAGCAGCTTCTTAGACACCAGGGGGACAGATACGCAGTATTTT.

This chain uses TRBV19 with TRBJ2-7; TRBD1 agrees at 8 bases. The CDR3 loop spans 15 amino acids. V was clipped by 5 bases and J by 1 base; unmatched bases: 7. Germline CDR1 LNHDA, CDR2 SQIVND (reference sequence). The CDR3 DNA sequence: TGTGCCAGTAGTGCCTCAGGGGGCGGGTCCTACGAGCAGTACTTC. Translating gives CASSASGGGSYEQYF.

This chain links TRBV6-5 with TRBJ2-7, with 7 nucleotides matching TRBD1. CDR3 length: 15 amino acids. CDR1 MNHEY and CDR2 SVGAGI come from the germline V gene. V lost 6 bases to trimming and J lost 3 bases; unmatched junction nucleotides: 11. CDR3 nucleotide sequence: TGTGCCAGCAGAAAGACAGGGTATAGGGACTACGAGCAGTACTTC. Protein product: CASRKTGYRDYEQYF.

The chain carries TRBV5-4 and TRBJ2-3; 7 nucleotides match TRBD2. The CDR3 is 16 residues long. Germline V gene lookup returns CDR1 SGHNT and CDR2 YYREEE (reference sequence). Trimming removed 3 bases from V and 5 bases from J; junction bases left unmatched: 12. CDR3 nucleotides: TGTGCCAGCAGCTCTGGACTAGGAGAAAAGGAAGATACGCAGTATTTT. Protein product: CASSSGLGEKEDTQYF.

The chain is built from TRBV6-5 and TRBJ2-7; possibly TRBD1 for D (6 bases). The V gene lost 0 bases and the J gene lost 2 bases, with 11 bases spanning the gap. This CDR3 region has 15 residues. The germline gives CDR1 MNHEY, CDR2 SVGAGI. The chain's CDR3 is CASSYSGGSAYEQYF. Written as DNA, the CDR3 is TGTGCCAGCAGTTACTCAGGGGGATCCGCCTACGAGCAGTACTTC.